Listed here is a single T cell receptor (beta chain). The CDR3 has 13 residues. Trimming pared 0 bases from V and 4 bases from J, leaving 5 bases between. CDR1 and CDR2 from the germline V gene are SGDLS and YYNGEE. These data originate in a study of blood T cell repertoires in COVID-19. Study background: T cells, B-cell-depleted T cells, or PBMCs supplied cDNA or gDNA.

Data came from immunoSEQ multiplex PCR; TCRdb stores just in-frame clones and leaves some out. Of around 260,000 clones in the sample, approximately 92% were seen once. The sequencing sample was made of peripheral blood. The sequence came from a person aged 18 to 30 with COVID-19, enrolled during active disease. The V gene is TRBV9, the J gene TRBJ2-1; possible D gene TRBD2, 5 bases. In DNA form, the CDR3 reads TGTGCCAGCAGCGTAGGGGAGTACAATGAGCAGTTCTTC. Translating it yields CASSVGEYNEQFF.